Below are 16 T cell receptor beta chains sequenced from a single sample in a study of blood T cell repertoires in COVID-19. Here immunoSEQ multiplex PCR was the method, and the copy in TCRdb shows in-frame clones only, minus some. The sample records approximately 290,000 clones, approximately 90% being singletons. Sequencing input: peripheral blood. The receptors stem from a man aged 25 to 40 with acute or convalescent COVID-19.

The V call is TRBV5-8, the J call TRBJ2-7, with D maybe TRBD1 (6 bases). The germline gives CDR1 SGHTS, CDR2 YDEGEE. This CDR3 region has 11 residues. Trimming took off 9 bases at V and 3 bases at J, with 10 bases between the two ends. The CDR3 region is CAKHRVYEQYF. The CDR3 bases are TGTGCCAAACACAGGGTCTACGAGCAGTACTTC.

The chain has TRBV30 and TRBJ1-5; D ambiguous. Between the trimmed V and J ends, which lost 4 bases and 0 bases, there was a span of 10 bases. Germline V CDR1 and CDR2: GTSNPN, SVGIG (reference sequence). The CDR3 sequence is 14 residues long. The CDR3 spells CAWTPGSSNQPQHF. As DNA, the CDR3 is TGTGCCTGGACCCCGGGTAGTAGCAATCAGCCCCAGCATTTT.

This rearrangement joins TRBV18 to TRBJ2-3; 9 bases map to TRBD2. CDR3 length: 15 amino acids. Per the germline V gene, CDR1 is KGHSH and CDR2 is LQKENI. V was pared by 4 bases and J by 1 base, with 3 bases of the junction left unmatched. This chain's CDR3 is CASSLRLAGTDTQYF. CDR3 bases: TGTGCCAGCTCACTCCGACTAGCGGGCACAGATACGCAGTATTTT.

V is TRBV28 and J is TRBJ2-3; D uncertain. V was trimmed by 5 bases and J by 0 bases, leaving 12 bases between them. The CDR3 runs to 15 residues. Germline values: CDR1 MDHEN, CDR2 SYDVKM. CDR3 nucleotides: TGTGCCAGCAGTCCAACAACAGCTAGCACAGATACGCAGTATTTT. Its protein is CASSPTTASTDTQYF.

The V and J genes are TRBV3-1 (or the pseudogene TRBV3-2) and TRBJ1-1; TRBD1 is a possible D gene (6 bases). V dropped 6 bases and J dropped 5 bases, with 19 bases sitting between them. The CDR3 is 15 amino acids. Germline V gene sequence: CDR1 LGHDT, CDR2 YNNKEL (reference sequence). CDR3 protein: CASSLEGVGGTEAFF. CDR3 DNA sequence: TGTGCCAGCAGTCTTGAGGGAGTAGGGGGAACTGAAGCTTTCTTT.

The chain carries TRBV24-1 and TRBJ2-1; D might be TRBD2 (7 bases). The V and J ends lost 5 bases and 7 bases respectively, with 14 bases between them. This CDR3 is 14 amino acids long. Looked up from germline, CDR1 is KGHDR and CDR2 is SFDVKD. DNA for the CDR3: TGTGCCACCAGTGGGGGGGGCAGGGAGAATGAGCAGTTCTTC. Its translation: CATSGGGRENEQFF.

This chain uses TRBV11-2 with TRBJ1-2; D gene ambiguous. With 2 bases removed from V and 4 bases from J, the gap between germline ends came to 14 bases. CDR1 and CDR2 from the germline V gene are SGHAT and FQNNGV. This CDR3 is built from 15 residues. The CDR3 region is CASSLSRVRGYGYTF. CDR3 in DNA: TGTGCCAGCAGCTTAAGTAGGGTTCGGGGCTATGGCTACACCTTC. The full variable domain, completed using reference TRBV11-2 and TRBJ1-2, is EAGVAQSPRYKIIEKRQSVAFWCNPISGHATLYWYQQILGQGPKLLIQFQNNGVVDDSQLPKDRFSAERLKGVDSTLKIQPAKLEDSAVYLCASSLSRVRGYGYTFGSGTRLTVV.

The chain recombines TRBV5-6 with TRBJ2-1, with D perhaps TRBD2 (5 bases). V lost 0 bases, J lost 7 bases, and 11 bases lay in between. Germline CDR1 SGHDT, CDR2 YYEEEE. The CDR3 totals 14 residues. This chain's CDR3 is CASSLARGQNEQFF. DNA for the CDR3: TGTGCCAGCAGCTTGGCCCGGGGTCAGAATGAGCAGTTCTTC.

This chain uses TRBV7-9 with TRBJ1-2; D unclear. The CDR3 sequence is 14 residues long. Germline V lookup: CDR1 SEHNR, CDR2 FQNEAQ (reference sequence). Between the trimmed V and J ends, which lost 1 base and 2 bases, there was a span of 8 bases. CDR3 coding DNA: TGTGCCAGCAGCTTAGGCGGGGTAAACTATGGCTACACCTTC. Protein product: CASSLGGVNYGYTF.

This clone was seen once. The V gene is TRBV7-9, the J gene TRBJ1-2, with 10 positions matching TRBD1. The CDR3 runs 14 residues. CDR1 is SEHNR and CDR2 is FQNEAQ in the germline V gene (reference sequence). With 4 bases clipped from V and 5 bases from J, the junction kept 4 bases outside the gene matches. CDR3 DNA sequence: TGTGCCAGCAGCTCGGGACAGGGGACTTATGGCTACACCTTC. Protein product: CASSSGQGTYGYTF.

CDR3 in DNA: TGTGCCAGCCGGAGGGAGGTAGGGTTAAGCACTGAAGCTTTCTTT. It encodes CASRREVGLSTEAFF. The chain carries TRBV2 and TRBJ1-1, with unresolved D. Trimming cost V 8 bases and J 4 bases, with 20 bases left between them. In germline, CDR1 is SNHLY, CDR2 FYNNEI. This CDR3 has 15 residues.

This clone was recorded a few times. The chain links TRBV7-9 to TRBJ2-2; TRBD2 might be the D (5 bases). CDR1 is SEHNR, CDR2 FQNEAQ, per germline (reference sequence). This CDR3 is built from 15 residues. The V and J ends lost 2 bases and 2 bases respectively, with 9 bases between them. The CDR3 nucleotides read TGTGCCAGCAGCTTATCGGGATCCAACACCGGGGAGCTGTTTTTT. Translating it yields CASSLSGSNTGELFF.

V is TRBV19 and J is TRBJ1-5; 9 bases agree with TRBD1. The CDR3 is 16 residues long. V shed 1 base, J shed 4 bases, and the junction held 5 bases outside the gene matches. CDR1 and CDR2 (germline): LNHDA, SQIVND (reference sequence). In nucleotides, the CDR3 is TGTGCCAGTAGTATAGGAAACAGGGGGCGAAATCAGCCCCAGCATTTT. As protein: CASSIGNRGRNQPQHF.

This chain connects TRBV30 to TRBJ2-3, with TRBD2 identical over 11 bases. V gave up 3 bases and J gave up 6 bases; unmatched junction bases: 5. Per germline, CDR1 GTSNPN and CDR2 SVGIG (reference sequence). CDR3 length equals 14 residues. DNA of the CDR3: TGTGCCTGGAGATCGGGACTAGCGGTGGATACGCAGTATTTT. This gives the protein CAWRSGLAVDTQYF.

V usage is TRBV11-2 and J usage is TRBJ2-7, with D possibly matching TRBD1 (5 bases). V shed 6 bases and J shed 7 bases, with 16 bases lying between them. CDR3 length: 13 residues. CDR1 and CDR2 (germline): SGHAT, FQNNGV. The CDR3 nucleotides read TGTGCCAGCAGAGACCCCAGGGTAGGGGAGCAGTACTTC. Translating gives CASRDPRVGEQYF.

The CDR3 sequence: CASSSSGTGKIVQPQHF. CDR3 sequence (DNA): TGTGCCAGCAGTTCCTCCGGGACAGGGAAAATCGTTCAGCCCCAGCATTTT. The chain is built from TRBV2 and TRBJ1-5, with 9 bases aligning to TRBD1. CDR1 is SNHLY, CDR2 FYNNEI, per germline. The CDR3 spans 17 residues. With 5 bases clipped from V and 6 bases from J, the junction kept 14 bases outside the gene matches. The variable domain in full, with the rest retrieved from reference TRBV2 and TRBJ1-5, is EPEVTQTPSHQVTQMGQEVILRCVPISNHLYFYWYRQILGQKVEFLVSFYNNEISEKSEIFDDQFSVERPDGSNFTLKIRSTKLEDSAMYFCASSSSGTGKIVQPQHFGDGTRLSIL.